The clone carrying this T cell receptor beta chain was seen many times. Its cognate antigen is unknown. Via the markers CD45RO/CCR7/CD25/CD127/CD95/CD27, stem cell-like memory, regulatory, central memory and naive CD4+ cells were sorted. The data belong to a study of beta chain features in type 1 diabetes. Study-level results: When Type 1 diabetes patients were examined, their TCRB CDR3s proved moderately but significantly shorter in all four CD4+ subsets.

The whole isolated RNA underwent reverse transcription, so sequencing captured expressed TCRB transcripts. Sequenced by immunoSEQ multiplex PCR; TCRdb stores in-frame clones only, minus some. The table includes approximately 170,000 clones, roughly 8% detected once. The sequencing input was central memory CD4+ T cells from blood. The receptor's source is a man younger than 35 with type 1 diabetes.

CDR3 DNA sequence: TGTGCCAGCTCACCACGCCCTAGCGGGAGTAACCCAGATACGCAGTATTTT. It yields the protein CASSPRPSGSNPDTQYF. J is TRBJ2-3 and V is TRBV18; 10 nucleotides match TRBD2. J was trimmed by 4 bases and V by 1 base; bases with no gene match: 8. Germline loops: CDR1 KGHSH, CDR2 LQKENI. This CDR3 has 17 residues.